One sample yielded the 8 T cell receptor beta chains listed below, sequenced in a study of blood T cells in healthy people across ages. Sample-barcoded 5' priming and a J-beta primer mix drove a second PCR of roughly 6 to 12 cycles. Using its own MiXCR run on the 5' RACE reads, TCRdb lists one record per CDR3 protein. The top ten clones hold 13% of a sample with around 990,000 distinct CDR3 sequences, around two fifths of them seen once. Sequencing used blood. These receptors were taken from a man between 18 and 29 years old in good health.

This clonotype turned up a few times. This rearrangement joins TRBV25-1 to TRBJ2-6; possibly TRBD2 for D (6 bases). V was shortened by 6 bases and J by 2 bases, with 11 bases between the two germline ends. Germline CDR1 reads MGHDK; CDR2 reads SYGVNS. CDR3 length: 15 amino acids. The CDR3 nucleotides read TGTGCCAGCAGACTTACGGGGGCTGGGGCCAACGTCCTGACTTTC. Translating gives CASRLTGAGANVLTF.

With respect to this clonotype: The junction does not match germline at one end; this may be a read error. The rearrangement joins TRBV12-3 or TRBV12-4 to TRBJ1-2; a possible D gene is TRBD1 (6 bases). This CDR3 has 14 amino acids. The CDR3 nucleotides read TGTGCCAGCGGTTTATCAGGACAGACCTGGGGCTACACCTTC. The encoded protein is CASGLSGQTWGYTF.

The rearrangement joins TRBV4-1 to TRBJ1-2; the D gene is possibly TRBD1 (5 bases). The V end lost 4 bases, the J end lost 7 bases, and 13 bases lay between the germline ends. The CDR3 is 13 residues long. Germline CDR1 is MGHRA and CDR2 is YSYEKL. CDR3 protein: CASSPQDKAGYTF. The CDR3 DNA reads TGCGCCAGCAGCCCACAGGACAAGGCTGGCTACACCTTC.

As to this clonotype: A much bigger clone sits one base away, suggesting this may be a read error. The rearrangement uses TRBV20-1 and TRBJ2-3; 12 bases agree with TRBD2. V shed 2 bases and J 8 bases; nucleotides not matched to a gene: 11. The CDR3 has 16 amino acids. CDR1 and CDR2 from the germline V gene are DFQATT and SNEGSKA (reference sequence). CDR3: CSARSASGGEAATQYF. The CDR3 DNA follows: TGCAGTGCTAGAAGCGCTAGCGGGGGGGAAGCAGCTACGCAGTATTTT.

V gene TRBV5-1 combines with J gene TRBJ2-1; 8 positions match TRBD1. V trimming: 3 bases; J trimming: 4 bases; junction bases outside the gene matches: 12. Germline CDR1 is SGHRS and CDR2 is YFSETQ. CDR3 length equals 17 residues. The CDR3 sequence is CASSSRPPGGEYNEQFF. CDR3 DNA: TGCGCCAGCAGCTCCAGACCCCCAGGGGGCGAGTACAATGAGCAGTTCTTC.

This chain joins TRBV10-3 and TRBJ2-7; D ambiguous. The CDR3 sequence is 14 residues long. Trimming cost V 4 bases and J 1 base, with 11 bases left between them. Germline lookup yields CDR1 ENHRY and CDR2 SYGVKD. CDR3 loop: CAISGLAESYEQYF. The CDR3, as DNA: TGTGCCATCAGTGGGCTGGCGGAGTCCTACGAGCAGTACTTC.

The V and J genes are TRBV5-6 and TRBJ1-1; weak D call: TRBD1 (5 bases). This CDR3 region has 16 residues. CDR1 and CDR2 from the germline V gene are SGHDT and YYEEEE. Trimming stripped 4 bases from V and 5 bases from J, with 21 bases between. This CDR3 reads CASSLGGSVMGTEAFF. The CDR3 DNA reads TGTGCCAGCAGCCTGGGGGGATCGGTGATGGGGACTGAAGCTTTCTTT.

This clonotype was seen a handful of times. The chain links TRBV7-9 to TRBJ1-2, with TRBD1 as a possible D gene (5 bases). V lost 5 bases and J lost 0, with 13 bases in between. There are 15 residues in the CDR3. Germline V CDR1 and CDR2: SEHNR, FQNEAQ (reference sequence). The CDR3 loop is CASSTPGTANYGYTF. In DNA form, the CDR3 reads TGTGCCAGCAGCACACCAGGGACCGCTAACTATGGCTACACCTTC.